This TCR beta chain was found in a study of CD8 T cells in ankylosing spondylitis. Study-level results: Fewer than ten highly homologous variants made up a TCR beta motif that seemed to typify ankylosing spondylitis blood.

V dropped 3 bases and J dropped 0 bases, with 9 bases sitting between them. This CDR3 comprises 15 residues. This clonotype was detected a few times. Its antigen is currently unknown. Researchers built TCR beta libraries using quantitative 5'-RACE with molecular barcodes. From the 5' RACE reads, TCRdb called clonotypes with MiXCR, one entry per CDR3 protein. This table holds about 330,000 distinct CDR3 sequences, roughly 8% found once. The sequence came from a male donor with ankylosing spondylitis. What was sequenced was blood, either unsorted or a sorted T cell fraction (not recorded which). The chain has TRBV12-3 or TRBV12-4 and TRBJ1-3; perhaps TRBD1 as D (5 bases). This CDR3 reads CASSLGTHSGNTIYF. Here the CDR3 DNA reads TGTGCCAGCAGTTTGGGGACCCACTCTGGAAACACCATATATTTT.